The present TCR beta chain was sequenced within a study of blood T cell repertoires in COVID-19 (dated by TCRdb to the early 2020s). Broadly, across the study: Samples from collaborators originated in the United States, Italy and Spain and spanned both the acute and convalescent phases of COVID-19. The material from the prospective study consisted of cDNA or gDNA derived from T cells, B-cell-depleted T cells, or PBMCs. The dataset comprised deeply sampled blood TCRbeta repertoires from subjects exposed to, actively infected with, or recovered from COVID-19. The repertoires were released in a freely available public database meant as a resource for research on the immune response to SARS-CoV-2. The samples were drawn from two sources: the first 160 participants of the ongoing ImmuneRACE study, and about 1,300 subjects contributed by 6 global collaborators. The sample metadata nearly always contained a de-identified subject ID, COVID-19 status, age in years and sex. Where available, HLA class I and class II types were obtained from metadata supplied by the sample provider rather than from assay-based typing.

General study outcomes and caveats: Clinical and demographic metadata were provided uncurated, with the amount varying by source and participant.

About this clone: This receptor's antigen is unknown. The input lacks base qualities; no much larger clone sits a single base away.

The collaborating institutions used their own protocols to collect whole blood in K2EDTA tubes. For TCRbeta analysis, collaborators shipped samples as frozen whole blood, isolated PBMCs, or DNA extracted from either of those sample types. The germline V gene specifies MNHEY as CDR1 and SVGAGI as CDR2. The CDR3 runs 13 residues from the cysteine to the phenylalanine. Only CDR3 DNA is held: 39 bases, read in frame from base 1. V gives up 1 base and J gives up 4 bases, and the segment between their germline ends measures 7 bases. TCRbeta CDR3 regions were amplified from genomic DNA by means of the immunoSEQ Assay, a bias-controlled multiplex PCR. The published analysis was carried out like this. Nucleated cell counts per sample were estimated from amplification of reference gene primers within the assay. Sequence reads were collapsed and filtered to measure the absolute abundance of every unique TCRbeta CDR3 rearrangement. For each sample, productive Simpson clonality was calculated as the square root of Simpson's diversity index over productive rearrangements. TCRdb took over this immuneACCESS table, retaining in-frame rearrangements with V and J assigned. Such tables are incomplete; in checked studies, under half of the missing clones stem from an unresolved V gene, and the remainder is unexplained. V, J and clone size were drawn from that table, and D and trimming were deduced from the DNA. Within this sample are 270,000 or so clones, with 75% to 90% of them counted one time only. Of the sample, 2.5% to 3% falls within the top ten clones.

The chain uses TRBV6-5 and TRBJ1-1, with no reliable assignment of the D segment. The receptor was derived from a woman younger than 45 with active or convalescent COVID-19. Sequenced: peripheral blood. The nucleotide sequence is given as TGTGCCAGCAGTTACTTTGTCTCCACTGAAGCTTTCTTT. It is translated as CASSYFVSTEAFF.